The clone carrying this TCR beta chain was found once. There were only Caucasian adults among the donors, and all lived in Nashville, Tennessee. This sample stems from a study of shared clonotypes between healthy human individuals. For sorted subsets, about 190 ng DNA per replicate equaled some 27,000 T cell genomes. Assay used: immunoSEQ multiplex PCR; TCRdb lists only in-frame clones, some missing. The table lists some 2,400,000 clones, around 95% of them singletons. Deletions cut 0 bases from V and 10 bases from J, with 12 bases between. Germline V CDR1 and CDR2: GTSNPN, SVGIG (reference sequence). This CDR3 contains 12 residues.

The sequence came from a man younger than 30 in good health. The specimen was naive CD4+ T cells sorted from blood. Stated subset: CD45RA+ positively selected. V and J are TRBV30 and TRBJ1-1; no definite D call. The CDR3 loop is CAWSVGTPGAFF. The CDR3 DNA sequence: TGTGCCTGGAGTGTTGGCACCCCTGGAGCTTTCTTT.